Shown below are 8 T cell receptor beta chains from a single sample sequenced in a study of blood T cell repertoires in COVID-19. TCRdb's table, derived via immunoSEQ multiplex PCR, lists solely in-frame clones and lacks some. Among about 380,000 clones listed, about 85% were seen once. Sequencing was performed on peripheral blood. The source is a woman between 18 and 29 years old with acute or convalescent COVID-19.

The chain has TRBV27 and TRBJ1-1; D not certain. From germline, CDR1 is MNHEY and CDR2 SMNVEV (reference sequence). This CDR3 contains 13 residues. The germline V and J ends were trimmed by 8 bases and 3 bases, with 13 bases remaining between them. The CDR3 nucleotides read TGTGCCAGCCGAGTGGTTCCGGACACTGAAGCTTTCTTT. It codes for CASRVVPDTEAFF.

The J gene is TRBJ2-4, the V gene TRBV5-6, with D possibly matching TRBD1 (6 bases). Trimming removed 10 bases from V and 0 bases from J, with 17 bases in between. The CDR3 runs 15 residues. Germline assignment: CDR1 SGHDT and CDR2 YYEEEE. CDR3 loop: CAARQEALAKNIQYF. The CDR3 DNA follows: TGTGCCGCGCGACAGGAAGCCTTAGCCAAAAACATTCAGTACTTC.

This sequence joins TRBV11-2 and TRBJ2-7, with TRBD1 as a possible D gene (6 bases). CDR1 and CDR2 from the germline V gene are SGHAT and FQNNGV. V lost 8 bases and J lost 6, with 23 bases in between. The CDR3 loop spans 15 amino acids. This chain's CDR3 is CASAPRMGQVSEQYF. The CDR3 bases are TGTGCCAGCGCCCCTAGGATGGGACAAGTCTCCGAGCAGTACTTC.

The V gene is TRBV6-6, the J gene TRBJ1-1, with TRBD1 identical over 9 bases. CDR1 and CDR2 (germline): MNHNY, SVGAGI (reference sequence). This CDR3 is 15 amino acids long. The junction had 6 bases not matched to a gene; V was cut back by 0 bases and J by 7 bases. The CDR3 spells CASSYSGTGRFEAFF. DNA of the CDR3: TGTGCCAGCAGTTACTCGGGGACAGGGAGGTTTGAAGCTTTCTTT.

The chain carries TRBV9 and TRBJ1-3, with 11 positions matching TRBD1. Germline V gene lookup returns CDR1 SGDLS and CDR2 YYNGEE. V lost 4 bases to trimming and J lost 4 bases; unmatched junction nucleotides: 10. The CDR3 contains 17 residues. The CDR3 DNA reads as TGTGCCAGCAGCACTCGATCCGGACAGGGGGCAGGAAACACCATATATTTT. Residues: CASSTRSGQGAGNTIYF.

The gene calls are TRBV21-1 and TRBJ1-2; the DNA was not compared with TRBD1, the D call given in the table. TRBV21-1 is assigned pseudogene status. This CDR3 spans 15 amino acids. The CDR3 region is CASSKAGQGIYGYTF. The CDR3 DNA reads as TGTGCCAGCAGCAAAGCCGGGCAGGGGATATATGGCTACACCTTC.

This clone has a single count. The J gene is TRBJ1-4, the V gene TRBV9, with unresolved D. The CDR3 sequence is 16 residues long. V was pared by 3 bases and J by 0 bases, with 12 bases between. Germline CDR1 and CDR2: SGDLS and YYNGEE. The CDR3 reads CASSAQSVATNEKLFF. CDR3 in DNA: TGTGCCAGCAGCGCCCAGTCCGTTGCAACTAATGAAAAACTGTTTTTT.

This clone was detected a few times. The CDR3 DNA is TGCGCCAGCAGCTCTGGACAGGCTCGCTACGAGCAGTACTTC. Residues: CASSSGQARYEQYF. The rearrangement uses TRBV5-1 and TRBJ2-7, with 7 bases identical to TRBD1. This CDR3 has 14 residues. The V gene end was trimmed by 3 bases and the J gene end by 3 bases; junction bases not matched to a gene: 6. From germline, CDR1 is SGHRS and CDR2 YFSETQ.